A selection of T cell receptor beta chains follows, all from one sample in a study of shared clonotypes between healthy human individuals. Using immunoSEQ multiplex PCR, the repertoire was profiled, and TCRdb retains in-frame clones only, with some absent. The sample records 2 million or so clones, just under 95% being singletons. Specimen: naive CD8+ T cells sorted from blood. The receptors come from a man younger than 35 in good health. The CDR3 runs from the conserved cysteine through the conserved F or W. A D gene is named only where the DNA matches it firmly.

TRBD1	TRBV7-9	TRBJ2-5	CASSLWGQGSQETQYF	TGTGCCAGCAGCTTATGGGGACAGGGGTCCCAAGAGACCCAGTACTTC
.	TRBV30	TRBJ2-2	CAWLGTTGELFF	TGTGCCTGGTTAGGGACCACCGGGGAGCTGTTTTTT
.	TRBV30	TRBJ2-1	CAWATRASYNEQFF	TGTGCCTGGGCAACCAGGGCCTCCTACAATGAGCAGTTCTTC
.	TRBV18	TRBJ2-1	CASSPPVSFYNEQFF	TGTGCCAGCTCACCACCCGTCTCCTTCTACAATGAGCAGTTCTTC
.	TRBV7-9	TRBJ2-7	CASSPEEQFYEQYF	TGTGCCAGCAGCCCCGAGGAGCAGTTCTACGAGCAGTACTTC
.	TRBV11-2	TRBJ1-2	CASSWDQNYGYTF	TGTGCCAGCAGCTGGGACCAGAACTATGGCTACACCTTC
.	TRBV6-6	TRBJ2-3	CASSYGGLGTDTQYF	TGTGCCAGCAGTTATGGGGGGCTCGGCACAGATACGCAGTATTTT
.	TRBV27	TRBJ2-1	CASSSGLYEQFF	TGTGCCAGCAGTTCCGGATTGTACGAGCAGTTCTTC
.	TRBV9	TRBJ2-2	CASSVATSLNTGELFF	TGTGCCAGCAGCGTAGCTACAAGTCTTAACACCGGGGAGCTGTTTTTT
TRBD1	TRBV4-1	TRBJ2-7	CASSMPDRADTYEQYF	TGCGCCAGCAGCATGCCCGACAGGGCCGATACCTACGAGCAGTACTTC
TRBD1	TRBV10-3	TRBJ2-7	CAISEPKGGTGDDEQYF	TGTGCCATCAGTGAACCCAAAGGAGGGACAGGGGACGACGAGCAGTACTTC